The 32 T cell receptor beta chains below all came from one sample that was sequenced in a study of molecular identifiers for immune sequencing clone quantification. TCRdb recomputed calls from the PCR reads with MiXCR, one row per CDR3 protein. In the table there are around 460,000 distinct CDR3 sequences, about 20% of which are singletons. Sequences were obtained from naive CD8+ T cells from blood, with Jurkat cell RNA spiked in. The sample's subset: FACS-sorted CD8+CD4-CCR7+CD45RA+ naive T cells. The origin of the receptors is a human donor in good health. Some libraries in this study had Jurkat cell RNA spiked in.

The rearrangement uses TRBV7-2 and TRBJ2-2; D remains ambiguous. The V gene lost 5 bases and the J gene lost 4 bases, with 14 bases spanning the gap. Germline loops: CDR1 SGHTA, CDR2 FQGNSA. This CDR3 has 15 amino acids. CDR3 sequence reads: CASSPSSLGTGELFF. As DNA, the CDR3 is TGTGCCAGCAGCCCCAGCTCCTTGGGCACCGGGGAGCTGTTTTTT.

About this clonotype: This may arise from a read error, as a much more abundant clone is one base away. The rearrangement joins TRBV5-4 to TRBJ1-1, with unresolved D. The CDR3 is made up of 12 amino acids. CDR1 and CDR2 (germline): SGHNT, YYREEE (reference sequence). CDR3 sequence reads: CASNLWNTEAFF. CDR3 bases: TGTGCCAGCAACTTGTGGAACACTGAAGCTTTCTTT.

The V gene is TRBV7-9, the J gene TRBJ2-7, with D possibly being TRBD1 (7 bases). The CDR3 has 15 residues. V was cut by 5 bases and J by 0 bases, with 14 bases left in between. CDR1 and CDR2 (germline): SEHNR, FQNEAQ (reference sequence). CDR3 in amino acids: CASSAGQMISYEQYF. DNA for the CDR3: TGTGCCAGCAGCGCGGGACAGATGATCTCCTACGAGCAGTACTTC.

This chain connects TRBV19 to TRBJ1-2; D not resolved. Trimming left V 5 bases short and J 0 bases short, with 13 bases between. Germline V lookup: CDR1 LNHDA, CDR2 SQIVND (reference sequence). This CDR3 has 15 amino acids. The CDR3 region is CASSPDGGANYGYTF. Written as DNA, the CDR3 is TGTGCCAGTAGTCCGGACGGAGGAGCTAACTATGGCTACACCTTC.

This clonotype was observed at least ten times. The chain carries TRBV29-1 and TRBJ2-3; D gene uncertain. The CDR3 covers 13 residues. CDR1 and CDR2 from the germline V gene are SQVTM and ANQGSEA. Trimming cost V 1 base and J 3 bases, with 8 bases left between them. The CDR3 is CSVEGADTDTQYF. CDR3 in DNA: TGCAGCGTTGAAGGGGCTGATACAGATACGCAGTATTTT.

A note on this clonotype: One end of the junction varies from germline; a read error may be responsible. The chain employs TRBV3-1 and TRBJ1-4; 7 bases agree with TRBD1. The V gene's germline CDR1 is LGHDT and CDR2 YNNKEL (reference sequence). The CDR3 contains 17 residues. The CDR3 DNA sequence: TGTGCCAGCAGCCAAGATCTTTTCGAAGGGGGCGGTGAAAGACTGTTTTTT. This translates into CASSQDLFEGGGERLFF.

There are a few counts of this clonotype. The chain combines TRBV27 with TRBJ2-1; D perhaps matches TRBD2 (7 bases). Germline CDR1 and CDR2: MNHEY and SMNVEV (reference sequence). V lost 3 bases to trimming and J lost 7 bases, with 13 bases between them. The CDR3 runs to 14 residues. The CDR3 DNA sequence: TGTGCCAGCAGTTTCCCGGGGGGACAAAATGAGCAGTTCTTC. This gives the protein CASSFPGGQNEQFF.

In this sample, this clonotype turned up many times. The chain couples TRBV28 to TRBJ2-5; tentatively, D is TRBD2 (5 bases). CDR3 length: 14 residues. V was trimmed by 2 bases and J by 3 bases, leaving 10 bases between them. Germline assignment: CDR1 MDHEN and CDR2 SYDVKM. The CDR3 bases are TGTGCCAGCAGTTTAGAGGGCAGAAAAGAGACCCAGTACTTC. It codes for CASSLEGRKETQYF.

The chain uses TRBV6-6 and TRBJ2-1, with no clear D. This CDR3 spans 15 amino acids. Deletions cut 0 bases from V and 0 bases from J, with 6 bases between. CDR1 and CDR2 from the germline V gene are MNHNY and SVGAGI (reference sequence). CDR3 protein: CASSYSAVSYNEQFF. CDR3 nucleotides: TGTGCCAGCAGTTACTCGGCTGTCTCCTACAATGAGCAGTTCTTC.

This clonotype was observed a handful of times. The V gene is TRBV3-1, the J gene TRBJ1-6; D is ambiguous. Trimming removed 3 bases at V and 0 bases at J, with 9 bases between. The CDR3 consists of 16 residues. Germline V lookup: CDR1 LGHDT, CDR2 YNNKEL (reference sequence). In DNA, the CDR3 is TGTGCCAGCAGCCAGTCCACCTTCTCCTATAATTCACCCCTCCACTTT. Translated, it gives CASSQSTFSYNSPLHF. Together with reference TRBV3-1 and TRBJ1-6, the CDR3 gives the full variable domain: DTAVSQTPKYLVTQMGNDKSIKCEQNLGHDTMYWYKQDSKKFLKIMFSYNNKELIINETVPNRFSPKSPDKAHLNLHINSLELGDSAVYFCASSQSTFSYNSPLHFGNGTRLTVT.

The chain recombines TRBV6-2 or TRBV6-3 with TRBJ2-1; the match to TRBD2 covers 7 bases. The J segment lost 6 bases and the V segment lost 4 bases, leaving 9 bases of the junction unmatched. CDR1 and CDR2 from the germline V gene are MNHEY and SVGEGT. This CDR3 region has 15 residues. The DNA for the CDR3 is TGTGCCAGCAGTTCACCGGGGGGAGGTCTCAATGAGCAGTTCTTC. Its protein is CASSSPGGGLNEQFF.

This clonotype occurred many times. The chain couples TRBV7-3 to TRBJ2-7, with a tentative D call TRBD1 (5 bases). The CDR3 spans 15 residues. Trimming cost V 1 base and J 4 bases, with 14 bases left between them. Germline assignment: CDR1 SGHTA and CDR2 FQGTGA. CDR3 sequence reads: CASSLNGTGLYEQYF. DNA of the CDR3: TGTGCCAGCAGCTTAAACGGTACAGGATTATACGAGCAGTACTTC.

This clonotype showed up many times. At one end the junction does not follow the germline gene, possibly because of a read error. J is TRBJ2-7 and V is TRBV20-1, with 7 bases fitting TRBD1. Germline CDR1 DFQATT, CDR2 SNEGSKA (reference sequence). The CDR3 totals 12 residues. CDR3 in DNA: TGCAGTGCTAGTCCAACCATCGGGACAGAGCTTTTT. It translates to CSASPTIGTELF.

About this clonotype itself: The CDR3 ends on some other residue instead of the conserved phenylalanine or tryptophan, so this is likely a read error. The chain recombines TRBV7-9 with TRBJ2-3; no clear D. The CDR3 consists of 12 residues. Germline lookup yields CDR1 SEHNR and CDR2 FQNEAQ (reference sequence). The V and J ends lost 4 bases and 6 bases respectively, with 8 bases between them. Written as DNA, the CDR3 is TGTGCCAGCAGCTCTGCAGGTGATACGCAGTATTCT. Its protein product is CASSSAGDTQYS.

Turning to this clonotype: A much larger clone differs from this one at a single base, so this may be a read error. The V and J genes are TRBV29-1 and TRBJ1-2; D gene ambiguous. V dropped 0 bases and J dropped 3 bases, with 11 bases sitting between them. The CDR3 spans 14 residues. From germline, CDR1 is SQVTM and CDR2 ANQGSEA. In DNA form, the CDR3 reads TGCAGCGTTGAAGAGCCGGACGGGGACTATGGCTACACCTTC. The encoded protein is CSVEEPDGDYGYTF.

This chain uses TRBV7-7 with TRBJ2-3; D may be TRBD2 (5 bases). The V gene lost 2 bases and the J gene lost 4 bases, with 13 bases spanning the gap. The CDR3 is made up of 15 amino acids. The germline V gene has CDR1 SSHAT and CDR2 FNYEAQ (reference sequence). CDR3 loop: CASSLIFGEPDTQYF. CDR3 nucleotide sequence: TGTGCCAGCAGCTTAATTTTCGGGGAGCCAGATACGCAGTATTTT.

The CDR3 DNA reads as TGTGCCAGCAGCCACACTAGCGGAAGCTACGAGCAGTACTTC. Translation gives CASSHTSGSYEQYF. The rearrangement uses TRBV14 and TRBJ2-7; 8 positions agree with TRBD2. CDR3 length: 14 residues. Germline lookup yields CDR1 SGHDN and CDR2 FVKESK. V shed 3 bases, J shed 3 bases, and the junction held 4 bases outside the gene matches. Supplemented by reference TRBV14 and TRBJ2-7, the full variable domain reads EAGVTQFPSHSVIEKGQTVTLRCDPISGHDNLYWYRRVMGKEIKFLLHFVKESKQDESGMPNNRFLAERTGGTYSTLKVQPAELEDSGVYFCASSHTSGSYEQYFGPGTRLTVT.

This clonotype was observed many times. V gene TRBV7-6 combines with J gene TRBJ1-1, with D hard to call. Trimming took off 5 bases at V and 0 bases at J, with 10 bases between the two ends. The CDR3 is 14 amino acids. CDR1 is SGHVS and CDR2 is FNYEAQ in the germline V gene. CDR3 DNA sequence: TGTGCCAGCAGCCCCGGAGCTTTGAACACTGAAGCTTTCTTT. Encoded protein: CASSPGALNTEAFF.

V and J are TRBV12-3 or TRBV12-4 and TRBJ2-5; the match to TRBD2 covers 9 bases. Trimming at V came to 4 bases and at J to 0 bases, leaving 6 bases not matched to a gene. This CDR3 has 16 amino acids. CDR3 in DNA: TGTGCCAGCAGTTCCTGGACTAGCGACTACCAAGAGACCCAGTACTTC. It specifies CASSSWTSDYQETQYF.

This clonotype has ten or more counts. The chain uses TRBV7-9 and TRBJ2-7; D is unclear. Trimming shortened V by 3 bases and J by 3 bases, and 9 bases separated the two germline ends. CDR3 length: 13 residues. CDR1 is SEHNR and CDR2 is FQNEAQ in the germline V gene (reference sequence). CDR3 sequence reads: CASSLAQSYEQYF. The DNA of the CDR3 is TGTGCCAGCAGCTTGGCACAGAGCTACGAGCAGTACTTC.

This clonotype was detected many times. V is TRBV9 and J is TRBJ2-3, with 7 positions matching TRBD2. The germline gives CDR1 SGDLS, CDR2 YYNGEE. This CDR3 has 15 amino acids. Trimming cost V 1 base and J 3 bases; bases outside gene matches: 5. The CDR3 coding sequence is TGTGCCAGCAGCGTATTTGCGGGAGATACAGATACGCAGTATTTT. Translated, it gives CASSVFAGDTDTQYF.

This clonotype came up many times. This chain links TRBV4-3 with TRBJ2-4; D gene uncertain. V lost 3 bases and J 8 bases, leaving 5 bases between the germline ends. Germline lookup yields CDR1 LGHNA and CDR2 YSLEER. This CDR3 has 11 residues. The CDR3 DNA is TGCGCCAGCAGCCATGGTCACATTCAGTACTTC. Encoded protein: CASSHGHIQYF.

The table lists this clonotype with a few counts. A junction boundary mismatches the germline segment, possibly from a read error. This chain uses TRBV2 with TRBJ2-1; D unclear. Looked up from germline, CDR1 is SNHLY and CDR2 is FYNNEI. There are 10 residues in the CDR3. The CDR3 sequence is CASSANEQFF. CDR3 coding DNA: TGTGCCAGTAGTGCCAATGAGCAGTTCTTC.

In its sample, this clonotype was seen many times. The chain couples TRBV6-5 to TRBJ2-2; D perhaps matches TRBD1 (6 bases). The CDR3 loop spans 17 amino acids. Germline loops: CDR1 MNHEY, CDR2 SVGAGI. V shed 6 bases and J shed 0 bases, with 17 bases lying between them. The CDR3 reads CASSLFAGVTNTGELFF. The CDR3, as DNA: TGTGCCAGCAGCCTCTTCGCAGGGGTGACGAACACCGGGGAGCTGTTTTTT.

The chain links TRBV6-2 or TRBV6-3 to TRBJ2-7; TRBD2 matches 10 bases. Germline V lookup: CDR1 MNHEY, CDR2 SVGEGT. The CDR3 length is 14 residues. Trimming cost V 4 bases and J 7 bases; bases outside gene matches: 7. CDR3 DNA: TGTGCCAGCAGTTTTCTAGCGGGGGAAGGGGAGCAGTACTTC. This codes for CASSFLAGEGEQYF.

This clonotype has ten or more counts. The V gene is TRBV5-1, the J gene TRBJ2-7; D is perhaps TRBD2 (6 bases). In germline, CDR1 is SGHRS, CDR2 YFSETQ. The CDR3 sequence is 14 residues long. V was pared by 1 base and J by 6 bases, with 14 bases between. DNA of the CDR3: TGCGCCAGCAGCTTGATTGGAGGGTTGGGCGAGCAGTACTTC. Translated: CASSLIGGLGEQYF.

This clonotype was observed once. An end of the junction does not agree with germline; a read error may underlie this. V usage is TRBV5-3 and J usage is TRBJ2-2, with D possibly matching TRBD2 (6 bases). TRBV5-3 is annotated as an ORF whose role is uncertain. The CDR3 consists of 15 residues. CDR3 DNA: TGTGCCAGCAGCTTGGGGCTAGCGAGGAGCAGGGAGCTGTTTTTT. Translation: CASSLGLARSRELFF.

V and J are TRBV6-5 and TRBJ1-4; no clear D gene. The germline CDR1 and CDR2 sequences are MNHEY and SVGAGI. V was trimmed by 6 bases and J by 3 bases, leaving 17 bases between them. The CDR3 is 16 amino acids. CDR3 nucleotides: TGTGCCAGCAGAGTAGACCGGGGATTATCTAATGAAAAACTGTTTTTT. Encoded protein: CASRVDRGLSNEKLFF.

This clonotype was seen at least ten times. The rearrangement uses TRBV30 and TRBJ1-1; tentative D call: TRBD1 (5 bases). V was pared by 7 bases and J by 1 base, with 13 bases between. The CDR3 has 13 amino acids. CDR1 and CDR2 from the germline V gene are GTSNPN and SVGIG (reference sequence). The CDR3 protein is CASQAGGNTEAFF. The CDR3 region has the DNA TGTGCCTCCCAGGCGGGGGGGAACACTGAAGCTTTCTTT.

This clonotype was detected only a few times. The chain links TRBV20-1 to TRBJ2-7, with D unclear. CDR3 length: 10 amino acids. With 5 bases removed from V and 6 bases from J, the gap between germline ends came to 8 bases. Germline CDR1 DFQATT, CDR2 SNEGSKA (reference sequence). CDR3 residues: CSALACEQYF. Here the CDR3 DNA reads TGCAGTGCTTTAGCATGCGAGCAGTACTTC.

This clonotype was seen many times. V is TRBV2 and J is TRBJ1-5; the D is unclear. There are 17 residues in the CDR3. Per germline, CDR1 SNHLY and CDR2 FYNNEI. The V end was cut by 0 bases, the J end by 0 bases, with 12 bases between. In DNA form, the CDR3 reads TGTGCCAGCAGTGAAGCGGTAGGCCGTTATAGCAATCAGCCCCAGCATTTT. Protein sequence: CASSEAVGRYSNQPQHF.

This clonotype has at least ten counts. The chain employs TRBV30 and TRBJ2-3, with 8 nucleotides matching TRBD1. The CDR3 totals 13 residues. The trim removed 5 bases at V and 6 bases at J, leaving 7 bases unmatched. Germline CDR1 and CDR2: GTSNPN and SVGIG (reference sequence). The CDR3 DNA sequence: TGTGCCTGGGCGGACAGGGAAGGTGATACGCAGTATTTT. Protein sequence: CAWADREGDTQYF.